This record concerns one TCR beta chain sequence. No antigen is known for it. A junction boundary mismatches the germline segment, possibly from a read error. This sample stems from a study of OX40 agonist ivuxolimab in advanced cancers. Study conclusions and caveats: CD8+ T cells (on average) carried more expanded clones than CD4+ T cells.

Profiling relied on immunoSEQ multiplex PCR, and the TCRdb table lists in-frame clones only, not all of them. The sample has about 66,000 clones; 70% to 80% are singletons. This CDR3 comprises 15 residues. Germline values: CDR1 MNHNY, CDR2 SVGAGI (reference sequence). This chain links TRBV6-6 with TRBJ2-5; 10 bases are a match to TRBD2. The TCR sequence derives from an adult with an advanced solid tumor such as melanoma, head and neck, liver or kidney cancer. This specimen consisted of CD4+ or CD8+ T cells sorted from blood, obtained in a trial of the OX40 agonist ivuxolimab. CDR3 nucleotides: TGTGCCAGCAGTTACGCTTATACGGGACTAGCGACCCAGGACTTC. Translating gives CASSYAYTGLATQDF.